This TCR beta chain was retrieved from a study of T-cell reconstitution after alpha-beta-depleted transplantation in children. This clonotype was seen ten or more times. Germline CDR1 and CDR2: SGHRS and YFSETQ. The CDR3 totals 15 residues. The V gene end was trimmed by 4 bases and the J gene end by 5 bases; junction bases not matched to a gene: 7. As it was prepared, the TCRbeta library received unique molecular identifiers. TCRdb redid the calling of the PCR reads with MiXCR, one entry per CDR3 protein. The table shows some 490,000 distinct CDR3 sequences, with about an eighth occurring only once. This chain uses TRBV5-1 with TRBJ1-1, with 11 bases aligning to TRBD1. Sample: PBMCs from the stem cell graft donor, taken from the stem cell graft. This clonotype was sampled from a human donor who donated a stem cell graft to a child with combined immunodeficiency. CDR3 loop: CASSIWTGGRTEAFF. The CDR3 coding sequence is TGCGCCAGCAGCATATGGACAGGGGGCAGGACTGAAGCTTTCTTT.